This paragraph reports one T cell receptor beta chain. Its specificity is unknown. Germline and junction disagree at one end, which may indicate a read error. This sample is drawn from a study of vaccination and CD4 T cells after COVID-19. Study information: Each control culture was treated with a CEFX pool, an HIV-1 Nef pool, or no peptide.

Described time point: late sampling 161 to 241 days after vaccination in three convalescent patients. As for treatment: roughly ten-day PBMC culture with coronavirus spike peptide pools or control peptides (ViraFEST assay). Peptide pool stimulation in ViraFEST expanded antigen-specific T cells, whose TCRs were then sequenced. Cultured CD4+ T-cell DNA underwent Oncomine TCR Beta short-read sequencing. TCRdb ran MiXCR on the PCR reads and lists one entry per CDR3 protein. Among tens of thousands of distinct CDR3 sequences, 32% were seen once, and the ten largest hold about an eighth. The source material was CD4+ T cells from blood, cultured in vitro, sampled about 7 months after SARS-CoV-2 vaccination. This receptor was identified in a human donor who had recovered from COVID-19.

CDR3 loop: CASREGLAAYEQYF. The CDR3 nucleotides are TGTGCCAGCAGAGAAGGACTAGCCGCCTACGAGCAGTACTTC. The rearrangement joins TRBV6-1 to TRBJ2-7; TRBD2 matches 8 bases. The CDR3 contains 14 residues. Germline assignment: CDR1 MNHNS and CDR2 SASEGT.